These T cell receptor beta chains were read from a single sample in a study of immune cell composition in non-small cell lung cancer. Sequencing used immunoSEQ multiplex PCR; TCRdb keeps in-frame clones, though not all of them. Among roughly 10,000 clones listed, approximately 60% were seen once. Specimen: lung tumor tissue. The receptors derive from a human donor with non-small cell lung cancer. Both conserved end residues are part of each CDR3. The D gene is left open where the match is weak. Clone size appears in some rows only: once, few, many, or a class for an expanded clone.

TRBJ2-3,TRBV5-1,NA,NA,CASSLGVAADTQYF,TGCGCCAGCAGCCTCGGAGTAGCTGCAGATACGCAGTATTTT
TRBJ2-7,TRBV28,NA,NA,CASQPATSSYEQYF,TGTGCCAGCCAACCGGCGACTAGCTCCTACGAGCAGTACTTC
TRBJ2-1,TRBV4-1,NA,NA,CASSQAGTTSYNEQFF,TGCGCCAGCAGCCAAGCCGGGACAACTTCCTACAATGAGCAGTTCTTC
TRBJ2-1,TRBV4-2,NA,NA,CASSQEISRGSSYNEQFF,TGTGCCAGCAGCCAAGAAATCTCGCGGGGAAGCTCCTACAATGAGCAGTTCTTC
TRBJ1-2,TRBV6-5,TRBD1,NA,CASSSTGSGYTF,TGTGCCAGCAGCTCGACAGGGTCTGGCTACACCTTC
TRBJ2-7,TRBV7-9,TRBD1,few,CASSPGRGQGVYEQYF,TGTGCCAGCAGCCCTGGGCGGGGACAGGGGGTATACGAGCAGTACTTC
TRBJ2-1,TRBV7-2,TRBD2,once,CASSLGLGGSLNEQFF,TGTGCCAGCAGCTTAGGTTTGGGCGGGAGTCTGAATGAGCAGTTCTTC
TRBJ1-5,TRBV5-5,NA,NA,CASSWLENQPQHF,TGTGCCAGCAGCTGGCTAGAGAATCAGCCCCAGCATTTT
TRBJ1-1,TRBV4-3,TRBD1,NA,CASSQDDPPRGLNTEAFF,TGCGCCAGCAGCCAAGACGACCCGCCCAGGGGGCTGAACACTGAAGCTTTCTTT
TRBJ2-3,TRBV5-4,TRBD2,NA,CASSSGLAGATDTQYF,TGTGCCAGCAGCTCTGGACTAGCGGGAGCCACAGATACGCAGTATTTT
TRBJ2-2,TRBV15,TRBD1,NA,CATRPTGIRSGELFF,TGTGCCACCAGGCCGACAGGGATTAGGTCCGGGGAGCTGTTTTTT
TRBJ2-2,TRBV28,TRBD2,NA,CASKAGGDTGELFF,TGTGCCAGCAAAGCGGGAGGGGACACCGGGGAGCTGTTTTTT
TRBJ2-5,TRBV7-8,NA,NA,CASSLFQRGETQYF,TGTGCCAGCAGCTTATTCCAGCGTGGCGAGACCCAGTACTTC
TRBJ2-1,TRBV27,TRBD1,NA,CASSFLDRTYEQFF,TGTGCCAGCAGTTTCTTGGACAGGACCTATGAGCAGTTCTTC
TRBJ2-7,TRBV7-9,TRBD2,NA,CASSLGLGLAVFYEQYF,TGTGCCAGCAGCTTAGGGTTAGGGCTAGCGGTATTCTACGAGCAGTACTTC
TRBJ2-3,TRBV10-2,NA,NA,CASSEVERTDTQYF,TGCGCCAGCAGCGAGGTTGAGCGCACAGATACGCAGTATTTT
TRBJ2-7,TRBV28,TRBD2,once,CASSSTPSSAGGRHEQYF,TGTGCCAGCAGTTCTACACCCTCGTCAGCGGGAGGACGCCACGAGCAGTACTTC
TRBJ1-4,TRBV9,TRBD1,NA,CASSATGGRAEKLFF,TGTGCCAGCAGCGCAACAGGGGGCCGTGCGGAAAAACTGTTTTTT
TRBJ2-2,TRBV29-1,TRBD2,NA,CSASPAGDNTGELFF,TGCAGCGCCAGCCCAGCGGGAGACAACACCGGGGAGCTGTTTTTT
TRBJ1-1,TRBV6-1,NA,NA,CASSEVGYRQNTEAFF,TGTGCCAGCAGTGAAGTAGGATACAGACAGAACACTGAAGCTTTCTTT
TRBJ2-5,TRBV9,NA,few,CASSVGGGGIQETQYF,TGTGCCAGCAGCGTAGGGGGCGGGGGCATCCAAGAGACCCAGTACTTC
TRBJ2-3,TRBV5-5,NA,NA,CASIKGSGTNTDTQYF,TGTGCCAGCATCAAAGGGAGCGGGACAAACACAGATACGCAGTATTTT
TRBJ2-3,TRBV28,TRBD2,NA,CASSPSGSRADTQYF,TGTGCCAGCAGTCCTAGCGGGAGTCGCGCAGATACGCAGTATTTT